This TCR beta chain came from a study of identical twins. TCRdb redid the calling of the 5' RACE reads with MiXCR, one entry per CDR3 protein. This table holds over 250,000 distinct CDR3 sequences, roughly 10% found once. The ends lost 0 bases at V and 4 bases at J; junction bases unmatched: 6. The CDR3 consists of 15 residues. Per the germline V gene, CDR1 is SEHNR and CDR2 is FQNEAQ (reference sequence). These data are also associated with another study on yellow fever vaccine responses in identical twins.

The rearrangement links TRBV7-9 to TRBJ2-7, with 7 nucleotides matching TRBD1. The receptor was isolated from a young woman in good health. The sample comprised CD8+ T cells sorted from blood. The CDR3 spells CASSLAAGGLYEQYF. The CDR3 nucleotides are TGTGCCAGCAGCTTAGCGGCAGGGGGTCTTTACGAGCAGTACTTC.